The following is a T cell receptor (beta chain) sequence with its context. Its specificity is unknown. This entry belongs to a study of T cells in localized non-small cell lung cancer. V lost 2 bases, J lost 3 bases, and 17 bases lay in between. This CDR3 is 16 amino acids long. Germline V gene data show CDR1 as LNHDA and CDR2 as SQIVND (reference sequence). Broader study findings: Longer overall survival was linked to higher blood T cell density. Appearing in adjacent lung were a median about 50 of the top 100 tumor clones.

Clones were read by immunoSEQ multiplex PCR, and TCRdb kept only the in-frame ones, dropping some. The profile covers 35,000 or so clones, with approximately 90% appearing a single time and approximately 6.8% taken by the ten largest. This sequence originates from a woman aged 40-70 years with stage I lung adenocarcinoma. Sequences were derived from peripheral blood, sampled before any cancer treatment. The chain employs TRBV19 and TRBJ2-7; TRBD1 might be the D (6 bases). CDR3 coding DNA: TGTGCCAGTAGTATACGAAGCGACAGGATCTTCTACGAGCAGTACTTC. It is translated as CASSIRSDRIFYEQYF.